This TCR beta chain was profiled in a study of glioma-infiltrating T cells. TCR alpha and beta CDR3 regions were amplified from RNA using iRepertoire nested multiplex PCR. Tissue mRNA or PBMC total RNA, roughly 100-400 ng, went into one-step reverse transcription and amplification. TCRdb independently ran MiXCR on the multiplex PCR reads; one entry per CDR3 protein. This sample carries approximately 110,000 distinct CDR3 sequences, roughly 20% of them seen once, and the ten largest clones take 13% to 15%. Germline CDR1 is SQVTM and CDR2 is ANQGSEA. The CDR3 extends over 14 amino acids. V was trimmed by 4 bases and J by 0 bases, leaving 13 bases between them. About this clonotype itself: Its cognate antigen is unknown.

Study findings and constraints: Non-neoplastic patients had below-expected tissue-blood divergence, while all gliomas exceeded expectation. CDR3 overlap between tissue and blood was very small.

V and J are TRBV29-1 and TRBJ2-7, with D tentatively TRBD1 (5 bases). The TCR was taken from a human donor with low-grade glioma or glioblastoma, undergoing nonglioma brain surgery, or in good health (not recorded which). Sample: glioma tissue, nonneoplastic brain tissue, or PBMCs (not recorded which). CDR3 protein: CSVGYRTISYEQYF. In DNA, the CDR3 is TGCAGCGTTGGCTACAGGACAATCTCCTACGAGCAGTACTTC.